This T cell receptor (beta chain) originates from a study of blood T cell repertoires in COVID-19. At the level of the study: COVID-19 samples collected from the United States, Italy and Spain covered acute and convalescent phases. PBMCs, B-cell-depleted T cells, or T cells were the source of the cDNA or gDNA that made up the material.

Deletions cut 2 bases from V and 7 bases from J, with 6 bases between. This CDR3 is built from 12 residues. Germline loops: CDR1 SGHTA, CDR2 FQGNSA. Repertoires were generated with immunoSEQ multiplex PCR, while TCRdb's copy carries only in-frame clones and drops some. The sample includes roughly 59,000 clones, around 86% of them seen just once. This clonotype was obtained from a woman of 80 years or more with acute or convalescent COVID-19. The rearrangement links TRBV7-2 to TRBJ1-5, with D hard to call. The sequencing sample was made of peripheral blood. CDR3 nucleotides: TGTGCCAGCAGCTTACGAGCACAGCCCCAGCATTTT. It codes for CASSLRAQPQHF. The full variable domain, completed using reference TRBV7-2 and TRBJ1-5, is GAGVSQSPSNKVTEKGKDVELRCDPISGHTALYWYRQSLGQGLEFLIYFQGNSAPDKSGLPSDRFSAERTGGSVSTLTIQRTQQEDSAVYLCASSLRAQPQHFGDGTRLSIL.